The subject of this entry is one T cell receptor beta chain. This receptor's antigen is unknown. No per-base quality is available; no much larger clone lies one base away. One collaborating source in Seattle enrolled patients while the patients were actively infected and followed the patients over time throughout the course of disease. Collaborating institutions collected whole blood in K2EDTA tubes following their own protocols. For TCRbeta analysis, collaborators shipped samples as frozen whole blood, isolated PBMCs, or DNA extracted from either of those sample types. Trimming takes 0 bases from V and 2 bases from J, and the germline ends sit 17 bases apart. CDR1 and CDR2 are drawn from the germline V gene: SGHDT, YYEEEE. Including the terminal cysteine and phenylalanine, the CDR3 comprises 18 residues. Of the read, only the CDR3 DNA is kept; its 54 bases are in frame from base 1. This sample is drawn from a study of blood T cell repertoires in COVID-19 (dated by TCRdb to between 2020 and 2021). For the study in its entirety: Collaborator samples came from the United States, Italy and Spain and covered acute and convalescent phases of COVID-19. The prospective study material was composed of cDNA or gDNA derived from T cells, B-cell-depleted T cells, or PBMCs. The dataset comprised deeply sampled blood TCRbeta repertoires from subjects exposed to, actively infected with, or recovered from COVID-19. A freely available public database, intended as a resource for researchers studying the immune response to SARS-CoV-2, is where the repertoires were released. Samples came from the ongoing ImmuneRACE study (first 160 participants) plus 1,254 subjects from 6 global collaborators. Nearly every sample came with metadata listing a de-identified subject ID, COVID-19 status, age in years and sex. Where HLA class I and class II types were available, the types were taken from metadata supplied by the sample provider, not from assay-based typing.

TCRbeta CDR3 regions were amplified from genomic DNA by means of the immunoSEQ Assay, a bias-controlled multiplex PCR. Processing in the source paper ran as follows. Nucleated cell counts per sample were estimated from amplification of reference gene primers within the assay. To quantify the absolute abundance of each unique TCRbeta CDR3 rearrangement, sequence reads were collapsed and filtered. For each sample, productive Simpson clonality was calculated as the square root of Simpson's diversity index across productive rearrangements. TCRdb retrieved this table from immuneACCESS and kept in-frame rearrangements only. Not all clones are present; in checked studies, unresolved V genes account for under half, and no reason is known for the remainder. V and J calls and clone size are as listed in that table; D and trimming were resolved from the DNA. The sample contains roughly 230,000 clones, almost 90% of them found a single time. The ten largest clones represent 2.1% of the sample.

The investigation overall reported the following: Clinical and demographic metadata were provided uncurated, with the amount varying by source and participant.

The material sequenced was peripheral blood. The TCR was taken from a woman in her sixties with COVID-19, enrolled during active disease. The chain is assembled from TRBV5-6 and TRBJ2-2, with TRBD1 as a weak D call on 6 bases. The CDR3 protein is CASSLELRSGVNTGELFF. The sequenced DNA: TGTGCCAGCAGCTTGGAGTTGAGGTCAGGGGTAAACACCGGGGAGCTGTTTTTT.